A single T cell receptor (beta chain) is shown here with its context. Its antigen is not identified. Time point given: baseline pretreatment blood. Treatment denoted: 15 Gy SBRT to primary tumor, nephrectomy 4 weeks later. This table comes from immunoSEQ multiplex PCR, and its TCRdb copy is limited to in-frame clones, with some not included. This repertoire shows about 150,000 clones, about 88% found once; its top ten account for more than 10%. This record comes from a study of radiation and T cells in renal cell carcinoma. V lost 8 bases, J lost 2 bases, and 7 bases stayed unmatched. Germline loops: CDR1 MNHGY, CDR2 SAAAGT. CDR3 size: 16 residues. Findings of the study overall: Top tumor clonotypes rose in blood 2 weeks post-radiation, then contracted.

The TCR sequence derives from a woman between 50 and 59 years old with renal cell carcinoma. The sequencing here drew on blood, taken from a patient whose treatment included radiotherapy and nephrectomy. The chain links TRBV6-8 to TRBJ2-2; 11 bases agree with TRBD1. CDR3 DNA: TGTGCCAGCTACGTGGGACAGGGGGTAAACACCGGGGAGCTGTTTTTT. This translates into CASYVGQGVNTGELFF.